A single sample gave rise to the 18 T cell receptor beta chains below, sequenced in a study of cytomegalovirus exposure and HLA in healthy donors. PCR involved 60 Vbeta and 13 Jbeta primers. Produced via immunoSEQ multiplex PCR; TCRdb's table is partial and in-frame only. Of nearly 110,000 clones listed, around 73% are singletons. What was sequenced was PBMCs. These receptors came from a man aged 25-40 years in good health and CMV-seronegative.

About this clone itself: The same CDR3 is also encoded by other DNA sequences in this sample. The chain has TRBV5-8 and TRBJ1-2; D is perhaps TRBD1 (5 bases). This CDR3 comprises 17 residues. Germline loops: CDR1 SGHTS, CDR2 YDEGEE. Between the trimmed V and J ends, which lost 7 bases and 5 bases, there was a span of 27 bases. CDR3 nucleotide sequence: TGTGCCAGCGTACCTTTGGACACGACGCACCTACGGTATGGCTACACCTTC. It translates to CASVPLDTTHLRYGYTF.

The chain combines TRBV27 with TRBJ1-1; D might be TRBD1 (6 bases). Germline CDR1 is MNHEY and CDR2 is SMNVEV (reference sequence). V lost 5 bases, J lost 1 base, and 17 bases lay in between. The CDR3 has 16 residues. CDR3 sequence: CASSPVDRWGNTEAFF. CDR3 DNA: TGTGCCAGCAGTCCAGTGGACAGATGGGGGAACACTGAAGCTTTCTTT.

The gene calls are TRBV6-5 and TRBJ2-1, with 9 bases matching TRBD2. CDR3 length: 15 amino acids. CDR1 is MNHEY and CDR2 is SVGAGI in the germline V gene. The V and J ends lost 7 bases and 4 bases, in that order; junction bases with no gene match: 8. The CDR3 spells CASTSSSGVYNEQFF. For the CDR3, the DNA is TGTGCCAGCACTTCCTCTAGCGGGGTTTACAATGAGCAGTTCTTC.

Written as DNA, the CDR3 is TGTGCCAGCAGCGCCTTTGGGGGGGCGGGCTATGGCTACACCTTC. It translates to CASSAFGGAGYGYTF. The V gene is TRBV2, the J gene TRBJ1-2; D is perhaps TRBD1 (6 bases). CDR1 is SNHLY and CDR2 is FYNNEI in the germline V gene. V lost 6 bases to trimming and J lost 4 bases, with 18 bases between them. CDR3 length: 15 residues. Full variable domain (remainder filled in from reference TRBV2 and TRBJ1-2): EPEVTQTPSHQVTQMGQEVILRCVPISNHLYFYWYRQILGQKVEFLVSFYNNEISEKSEIFDDQFSVERPDGSNFTLKIRSTKLEDSAMYFCASSAFGGAGYGYTFGSGTRLTVV.

This clone was counted between two and nine times. CDR3: CASRPPGNYTQYF. The CDR3 nucleotides are TGTGCCAGCAGACCTCCAGGGAATTATACGCAGTATTTT. V usage is TRBV5-4 and J usage is TRBJ2-3, with D possibly being TRBD1 (5 bases). Per the germline V gene, CDR1 is SGHNT and CDR2 is YYREEE (reference sequence). V was cut by 5 bases and J by 7 bases, with 14 bases left in between. CDR3 length equals 13 residues.

This clone appeared a few times. The chain joins TRBV19 to TRBJ2-1; a possible D gene is TRBD2 (5 bases). This CDR3 has 14 amino acids. The germline V and J ends were trimmed by 4 bases and 8 bases, with 15 bases remaining between them. Germline V gene lookup returns CDR1 LNHDA and CDR2 SQIVND (reference sequence). The chain's CDR3 is CASSTPGLFDEQFF. The CDR3 DNA follows: TGTGCCAGTAGTACCCCCGGACTTTTCGATGAGCAGTTCTTC.

The J gene is TRBJ2-1, the V gene TRBV5-4; TRBD2 is a possible D gene (5 bases). The CDR3 consists of 15 residues. CDR1 and CDR2 (germline): SGHNT, YYREEE (reference sequence). The ends were cut back, 4 bases at V and 7 bases at J, with 18 bases in the middle. The CDR3 sequence is CASSKRLPIGNEQFF. Written as DNA, the CDR3 is TGTGCCAGCAGCAAGCGGCTCCCAATCGGGAATGAGCAGTTCTTC.

The CDR3 spells CAITSGGVTDTQYF. The CDR3 nucleotides read TGTGCCATCACTAGCGGGGGGGTCACAGATACGCAGTATTTT. The rearrangement joins TRBV10-3 to TRBJ2-3; 12 nucleotides line up with TRBD2. With 7 bases clipped from V and 2 bases from J, the junction kept 1 base outside the gene matches. Germline V gene sequence: CDR1 ENHRY, CDR2 SYGVKD. This CDR3 has 14 residues.

The J gene is TRBJ2-1, the V gene TRBV7-2; D might be TRBD1 (5 bases). The CDR3 contains 15 residues. Germline lookup yields CDR1 SGHTA and CDR2 FQGNSA. Trimming stripped 3 bases from V and 2 bases from J, with 11 bases between. The CDR3 DNA follows: TGTGCCAGCAGCTTTCAGGGAAAAACCTACAATGAGCAGTTCTTC. It is translated as CASSFQGKTYNEQFF. Complete variable domain (other parts from reference TRBV7-2 and TRBJ2-1): GAGVSQSPSNKVTEKGKDVELRCDPISGHTALYWYRQSLGQGLEFLIYFQGNSAPDKSGLPSDRFSAERTGGSVSTLTIQRTQQEDSAVYLCASSFQGKTYNEQFFGPGTRLTVL.

This chain joins TRBV10-1 and TRBJ2-1; no definite D call. Trimming removed 3 bases at V and 6 bases at J, with 6 bases between. This CDR3 contains 12 residues. CDR1 is WNHNN, CDR2 SYGVQD, per germline (reference sequence). The CDR3 sequence is CASSDGRNEQFF. The DNA of the CDR3 is TGCGCCAGCAGTGACGGTCGCAATGAGCAGTTCTTC.

The rearrangement joins TRBV6-5 to TRBJ2-5, with a possible D match to TRBD1 (6 bases). Trimming stripped 6 bases from V and 5 bases from J, with 19 bases between. Germline CDR1 reads MNHEY; CDR2 reads SVGAGI. The CDR3 runs 15 residues. The CDR3 DNA reads as TGTGCCAGCAGGATTACACAGGGTGTACGGGAGACCCAGTACTTC. Its translation is CASRITQGVRETQYF.

The genes are TRBV9 and TRBJ1-1; 9 positions match TRBD1. Germline lookup yields CDR1 SGDLS and CDR2 YYNGEE. This CDR3 region has 15 residues. The ends lost 3 bases at V and 5 bases at J; junction bases unmatched: 8. CDR3 nucleotide sequence: TGTGCCAGCAGCGCCCAGGGACAGGGAAATACTGAAGCTTTCTTT. It specifies CASSAQGQGNTEAFF.

The rearrangement links TRBV5-4 to TRBJ2-5, with D perhaps TRBD1 (5 bases). V was shortened by 1 base and J by 4 bases, with 11 bases between the two germline ends. The CDR3 extends over 14 amino acids. Looked up from germline, CDR1 is SGHNT and CDR2 is YYREEE (reference sequence). In DNA form, the CDR3 reads TGTGCCAGCAGCTTGAGTGGGGCAAGAGAGACCCAGTACTTC. Translated: CASSLSGARETQYF.

This chain connects TRBV7-2 to TRBJ2-3; TRBD1 is a possible D gene (5 bases). The CDR3 spans 15 residues. The V end lost 2 bases, the J end lost 3 bases, and 12 bases lay between the germline ends. Germline V lookup: CDR1 SGHTA, CDR2 FQGNSA. CDR3 DNA sequence: TGTGCCAGCAGCTTAACCCCAGACAGAACAGATACGCAGTATTTT. It codes for CASSLTPDRTDTQYF.

This clone showed up just a few times. V usage is TRBV2 and J usage is TRBJ1-2, with D unclear. The germline V gene has CDR1 SNHLY and CDR2 FYNNEI. Trimming cost V 6 bases and J 0 bases, with 17 bases left between them. The CDR3 has 16 amino acids. The CDR3 sequence is CASRWTGVPTNYGYTF. The CDR3 DNA sequence: TGTGCCAGCAGGTGGACTGGCGTGCCGACTAACTATGGCTACACCTTC.

The genes are TRBV9 and TRBJ2-1, with D tentatively TRBD1 (5 bases). The V and J ends lost 2 bases and 5 bases respectively, with 14 bases between them. CDR3 length equals 15 residues. Germline V gene lookup returns CDR1 SGDLS and CDR2 YYNGEE. CDR3 DNA sequence: TGTGCCAGCAGCGTCAGGGCCTCCCCTGACAATGAGCAGTTCTTC. Residues: CASSVRASPDNEQFF.

The chain joins TRBV29-1 to TRBJ2-1, with 12 nucleotides matching TRBD1. The CDR3 is 14 residues long. J was trimmed by 8 bases and V by 4 bases; bases with no gene match: 6. In germline, CDR1 is SQVTM, CDR2 ANQGSEA. CDR3 sequence (DNA): TGCAGCGTTGGGGGGGGACAGGGGGCCGATGAGCAGTTCTTC. Its protein product is CSVGGGQGADEQFF.

On this clone itself: The junction departs from germline at one end; a sequencing error may be responsible. The V and J genes are TRBV5-1 and TRBJ2-5; tentatively, D is TRBD1 (5 bases). Germline assignment: CDR1 SGHRS and CDR2 YFSETQ. The CDR3 has 14 residues. This chain's CDR3 is CVSSLGQIQETQYF. The CDR3 DNA sequence: TGCGTCAGCAGCTTGGGGCAGATACAAGAGACCCAGTACTTC. The entire variable domain, with the rest obtained from reference TRBV5-1 and TRBJ2-5, is as follows: KAGVTQTPRYLIKTRGQQVTLSCSPISGHRSVSWYQQTPGQGLQFLFEYFSETQRNKGNFPGRFSGRQFSNSRSEMNVSTLELGDSALYLCVSSLGQIQETQYFGPGTRLLVL.